These T cell receptor beta chains were read from a single sample in a study of cytomegalovirus exposure and HLA in healthy donors. The data were produced by immunoSEQ multiplex PCR, yet TCRdb's version contains in-frame clones alone and is incomplete. The data contain 200,000 or so clones, 84% of them singletons. Material: PBMCs. The receptors originated from a woman aged 25 to 39 in good health and CMV-seropositive. CDR3s include the opening cysteine and the closing phenylalanine or tryptophan. The D gene is left open where the match is weak. Size values are once, few and many counts, or a class for expanded clones, and some rows have none.

abundance	j_gene	d_gene	len	v_gene	CDR3aa	CDR3nt
.	TRBJ1-2	TRBD1	15	TRBV4-1	CASSQGRQGGLGYTF	TGCGCCAGCAGCCAGGGTAGACAGGGTGGGCTCGGCTACACCTTC
.	TRBJ2-7	.	14	TRBV6-5	CASSPDITSREQYF	TGTGCCAGCAGTCCGGACATAACGTCGCGCGAGCAGTACTTC
.	TRBJ2-1	.	14	TRBV21-1	CASSFDRGLDEQFF	TGTGCCAGCAGCTTCGACAGGGGGTTGGATGAGCAGTTCTTC
.	TRBJ2-3	TRBD2	16	TRBV28	CASSPRLAGATDTQYF	TGTGCCAGCAGTCCCCGTCTAGCGGGAGCCACAGATACGCAGTATTTT
few	TRBJ2-7	.	13	TRBV11-2	CASSLVQAYEQYF	TGTGCCAGCAGCTTAGTACAGGCCTACGAGCAGTACTTC
.	TRBJ2-7	TRBD2	15	TRBV30	CAWSVAGGPFSEQYF	TGTGCCTGGAGTGTAGCGGGAGGGCCATTTTCCGAGCAGTACTTC
.	TRBJ2-1	.	15	TRBV9	CASSVRGRNPNEQFF	TGTGCCAGCAGCGTTCGGGGGAGGAACCCCAATGAGCAGTTCTTC
.	TRBJ1-1	.	13	TRBV30	CAWSGEGGTEAFF	TGTGCCTGGAGTGGGGAGGGGGGCACTGAAGCTTTCTTT
.	TRBJ2-2	.	15	TRBV28	CATHLLRQNTGELFF	TGTGCCACCCATCTATTGCGCCAGAACACCGGGGAGCTGTTTTTT
.	TRBJ1-1	TRBD1	16	TRBV7-9	CASSLTGTAMNTEAFF	TGTGCCAGCAGCCTAACCGGGACAGCCATGAACACTGAAGCTTTCTTT
.	TRBJ2-7	TRBD1	14	TRBV28	CASSRPGQSDEQYF	TGTGCCAGCAGTCGTCCGGGACAGTCCGACGAGCAGTACTTC
few	TRBJ2-1	TRBD2	13	TRBV28	CASSSTSGNEQFF	TGTGCCAGCAGTTCGACTAGCGGGAATGAGCAGTTCTTC
.	TRBJ2-1	.	15	TRBV19	CATKGGGANYNEQFF	TGTGCCACTAAGGGAGGGGGGGCGAACTACAATGAGCAGTTCTTC
.	TRBJ2-5	TRBD1	16	TRBV6-1	CASSGTGGRPPETQYF	TGTGCCAGCAGTGGGACAGGGGGAAGGCCCCCAGAGACCCAGTACTTC
once	TRBJ2-1	TRBD2	15	TRBV19	CASSASGRASYEQFF	TGTGCCAGTAGTGCTAGCGGGAGGGCCTCGTATGAGCAGTTCTTC
.	TRBJ2-7	.	9	TRBV23-1	CASNTEQYF	TGCGCCAGCAACACCGAGCAGTACTTC
.	TRBJ2-7	.	12	TRBV10-3	CAVRDTSYEQYF	TGTGCCGTCCGGGACACTTCCTACGAGCAGTACTTC
.	TRBJ2-7	.	15	TRBV6-1	CASSEGRRGLAEQYF	TGTGCCAGCAGTGAAGGGAGGAGGGGGCTTGCCGAGCAGTACTTC
.	TRBJ2-1	.	14	TRBV7-9	CASSYGSAAPKQFF	TGTGCCAGCAGTTACGGGTCGGCGGCCCCTAAGCAGTTCTTC
.	TRBJ2-1	TRBD2	14	TRBV28	CASKASGDYNEQFF	TGTGCCAGCAAGGCGAGCGGGGACTACAATGAGCAGTTCTTC
.	TRBJ2-3	.	14	TRBV25-1	CASVGSLSTDTQYF	TGTGCCAGTGTGGGGAGCCTCAGCACAGATACGCAGTATTTT
.	TRBJ1-1	TRBD1	16	TRBV15	CATSRPNRGQDTEAFF	TGTGCCACCAGCAGGCCAAACAGGGGGCAGGACACTGAAGCTTTCTTT
.	TRBJ2-4	.	15	TRBV6-1	CASSGGGGLKNIQYF	TGTGCCAGCAGTGGGGGAGGGGGGCTAAAAAACATTCAGTACTTC
.	TRBJ1-2	.	13	TRBV19	CASRGGEGYGYTF	TGTGCCTCCCGTGGGGGCGAGGGCTATGGCTACACCTTC
.	TRBJ1-1	TRBD1	16	TRBV19	CASKVQQGARNTEAFF	TGTGCCAGTAAGGTCCAACAGGGGGCAAGGAACACTGAAGCTTTCTTT
.	TRBJ1-3	.	14	TRBV15	CATSLRGSGNTIYF	TGTGCCACCAGCCTCAGAGGCTCTGGAAACACCATATATTTT
.	TRBJ1-2	.	14	TRBV6-5	CASSYTGRSGGYTF	TGTGCCAGCAGTTACACAGGGCGATCCGGTGGCTACACCTTC
few	TRBJ2-1	TRBD2	17	TRBV16	CASSHLLASQSYNEQFF	TGTGCCAGCAGCCACCTACTAGCGAGCCAATCCTACAATGAGCAGTTCTTC
.	TRBJ2-7	.	14	TRBV6-5	CASSGSVTTLEQYF	TGTGCCAGCAGCGGGTCGGTCACTACCCTCGAGCAGTACTTC
once	TRBJ2-7	TRBD1	17	TRBV28	CASSSPSSTGGEYEQYF	TGTGCCAGCAGTTCCCCTAGTTCGACAGGGGGCGAGTACGAGCAGTACTTC
once	TRBJ2-6	.	13	TRBV7-9	CASAVSGANVLTF	TGTGCGTCGGCGGTCTCTGGGGCCAACGTCCTGACTTTC
.	TRBJ1-2	.	13	TRBV27	CASRGEKGYGYTF	TGTGCCAGCAGGGGCGAAAAAGGATATGGCTACACCTTC
.	TRBJ2-3	TRBD2	13	TRBV5-1	CASSREATDTQYF	TGCGCCAGCAGCCGGGAGGCTACAGATACGCAGTATTTT
.	TRBJ1-4	.	12	TRBV29-1	CSAQGLNEKLFF	TGCAGCGCCCAGGGACTGAATGAAAAACTGTTTTTT
.	TRBJ2-1	TRBD2	15	TRBV2	CASSDPGLAGSEQFF	TGTGCCAGCAGTGACCCGGGACTAGCGGGGAGTGAGCAGTTCTTC
.	TRBJ2-3	TRBD1	16	TRBV9	CASSVAGQGFTDTQYF	TGTGCCAGCAGCGTAGCAGGACAGGGATTCACAGATACGCAGTATTTT
.	TRBJ1-4	.	16	TRBV6-1	CASSGEVGGVNEKLFF	TGTGCCAGCAGTGGCGAGGTCGGCGGGGTTAATGAAAAACTGTTTTTT
few	TRBJ1-2	TRBD1	12	TRBV5-4	CASSDTGTVCTF	TGTGCCAGCAGCGATACCGGGACAGTATGTACCTTC